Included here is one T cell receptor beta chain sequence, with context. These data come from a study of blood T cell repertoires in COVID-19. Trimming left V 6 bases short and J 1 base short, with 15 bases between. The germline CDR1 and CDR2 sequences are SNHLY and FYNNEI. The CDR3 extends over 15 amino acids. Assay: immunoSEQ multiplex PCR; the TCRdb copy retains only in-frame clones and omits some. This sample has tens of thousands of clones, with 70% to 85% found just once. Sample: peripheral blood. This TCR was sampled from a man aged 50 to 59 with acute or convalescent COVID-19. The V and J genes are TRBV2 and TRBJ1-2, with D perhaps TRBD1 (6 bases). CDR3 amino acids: CASRPGDTLNYGYTF. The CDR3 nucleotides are TGTGCCAGCAGGCCCGGGGACACCCTTAACTATGGCTACACCTTC.